This TCR beta chain came from a study of T-cell memory formation after mild COVID-19. On the study more broadly: Largely donor-specific TCR clusters were found.

General study findings and limits: Among clones contracting day 15 to 85, CD4/CD8 was balanced, whereas later expanders leaned CD4+. Clones that contracted clustered mainly in CM and EM if CD4+ and in EMRA if CD8+.

Libraries for TCRalpha and TCRbeta carried sample barcodes and unique molecular identifiers via 5'RACE. TCRdb recomputed calls from the 5' RACE reads with MiXCR, one row per CDR3 protein. Here the sample spans tens of thousands of distinct CDR3 sequences, around 12% being singletons. As to this clonotype: The antigen remains unidentified.

The length of the CDR3 is 13 residues. V was trimmed by 3 bases and J by 7 bases, leaving 12 bases between them. CDR1 and CDR2 from the germline V gene are MGHDK and SYGVNS. This receptor was obtained from a man between 18 and 35 years old who had mild COVID-19 (a few samples of this study predate the infection). Cell type and time point are not known. The sequenced material came from PBMCs or a T cell subset sorted from them (not recorded which). The V gene is TRBV25-1, the J gene TRBJ1-1; D not certain. CDR3 residues: CASSDYPAGEAFF. The CDR3 DNA is TGTGCCAGCAGTGATTATCCCGCAGGTGAAGCTTTCTTT.